The 9 T cell receptor beta chains below were found in one sample sequenced in a study of response to subunit inactivated influenza vaccine (dated by TCRdb to the late 2010s). Receptor libraries were prepared by RT-PCR. Reads for this sample came from an Illumina HiSeq 2500. TCRdb reprocessed the public reads (quality trimming at Q25 with fastp, clone calling with MiXCR) and kept in-frame beta chains. Rows with a matching CDR3 protein are joined into one entry that keeps the most common DNA and genes. The table for this sample lists about 180,000 distinct CDR3 sequences; roughly 10% of them were counted only once. The ten largest clonotypes hold approximately 39% of the sample. The specimen comprised CD8+ T cells sorted from PBMCs, sampled about 23 months after vaccination. These receptors all come from a man between 50 and 75 years old who received an inactivated influenza vaccine. Donor details come from another sample of the same person, matched by shared clones.

This clonotype appeared a few times. The chain joins TRBV7-2 to TRBJ2-3; D is unclear. Between the trimmed V and J ends, which lost 2 bases and 5 bases, there was a span of 5 bases. CDR3 length: 12 amino acids. Germline-derived CDR1 and CDR2 are SGHTA and FQGNSA. CDR3 coding DNA: TGTGCCAGCAGCTTATACAAAGATACGCAGTATTTT. Protein sequence: CASSLYKDTQYF.

CDR3 bases: TGTGCCAGCAGCTACGGTCCTAATGAAAAACTGTTTTTT. Translating gives CASSYGPNEKLFF. The chain is built from TRBV3-1 and TRBJ1-4; D call uncertain. Germline V gene sequence: CDR1 LGHDT, CDR2 YNNKEL (reference sequence). V lost 5 bases, J lost 3 bases, and 7 bases lay in between. There are 13 residues in the CDR3. Drawing the rest from reference TRBV3-1 and TRBJ1-4, the complete variable domain is DTAVSQTPKYLVTQMGNDKSIKCEQNLGHDTMYWYKQDSKKFLKIMFSYNNKELIINETVPNRFSPKSPDKAHLNLHINSLELGDSAVYFCASSYGPNEKLFFGSGTQLSVL.

This clonotype showed up just a few times. The chain links TRBV11-2 to TRBJ2-2; maybe TRBD2 (6 bases). CDR1 and CDR2 from the germline V gene are SGHAT and FQNNGV. The CDR3 has 14 residues. Trimming stripped 1 base from V and 6 bases from J, with 9 bases between. CDR3 in DNA: TGTGCCAGCAGCTTAGGATGGGGGGCCGGGGAGCTGTTTTTT. Its protein product is CASSLGWGAGELFF.

This chain uses TRBV10-3 with TRBJ1-2; 8 nucleotides agree with TRBD1. Germline assignment: CDR1 ENHRY and CDR2 SYGVKD. V gave up 3 bases and J gave up 2 bases; unmatched junction bases: 11. This CDR3 spans 17 amino acids. CDR3 loop: CAISDPRTGLRNYGYTF. In DNA form, the CDR3 reads TGTGCCATCAGTGACCCTAGGACAGGGCTCAGGAACTATGGCTACACCTTC.

This clonotype has ten or more counts. V gene TRBV6-5 combines with J gene TRBJ2-7, with a possible D match to TRBD2 (5 bases). The V gene lost 1 base and the J gene lost 3 bases, with 7 bases spanning the gap. The V gene's germline CDR1 is MNHEY and CDR2 SVGAGI. The CDR3 runs to 13 residues. The CDR3 bases are TGTGCCAGCAGTTACTTCCGGGGCTACGAGCAGTACTTC. This gives the protein CASSYFRGYEQYF.

This clonotype came up a few times. J is TRBJ2-7 and V is TRBV20-1; 8 bases map to TRBD1. The CDR3 extends over 13 amino acids. The V gene end was trimmed by 1 base and the J gene end by 5 bases; junction bases not matched to a gene: 4. CDR1 and CDR2 from the germline V gene are DFQATT and SNEGSKA (reference sequence). CDR3 DNA sequence: TGCAGTGCTAGAGCGGACAGGGTCCACGAGCAGTACTTC. Its protein is CSARADRVHEQYF.

This clonotype was counted many times. This chain uses TRBV29-1 with TRBJ2-1; 9 bases fit TRBD1. V lost 3 bases and J lost 8; bases outside the gene matches: 8. Germline loops: CDR1 SQVTM, CDR2 ANQGSEA. CDR3 length: 14 amino acids. Written as DNA, the CDR3 is TGCAGCGTTGATAACACAGGGGGCATTGATGAGCAGTTCTTC. Protein: CSVDNTGGIDEQFF.

This clonotype was seen a few times. The gene calls are TRBV25-1 and TRBJ2-3; the D is unclear. V lost 9 bases to trimming and J lost 0 bases, with 7 bases between them. The length of the CDR3 is 12 residues. Per the germline V gene, CDR1 is MGHDK and CDR2 is SYGVNS. The DNA of the CDR3 is TGTGCCAGTATGGGTAGCACAGATACGCAGTATTTT. Its translation: CASMGSTDTQYF.

This clonotype was seen a few times. The genes are TRBV7-9 and TRBJ2-3, with a possible D match to TRBD2 (7 bases). This CDR3 contains 15 residues. Trimming pared 5 bases from V and 2 bases from J, leaving 14 bases between. Germline V gene sequence: CDR1 SEHNR, CDR2 FQNEAQ (reference sequence). CDR3 residues: CASSLGGPVTDTQYF. CDR3 coding DNA: TGTGCCAGCAGCCTGGGGGGGCCGGTCACAGATACGCAGTATTTT.